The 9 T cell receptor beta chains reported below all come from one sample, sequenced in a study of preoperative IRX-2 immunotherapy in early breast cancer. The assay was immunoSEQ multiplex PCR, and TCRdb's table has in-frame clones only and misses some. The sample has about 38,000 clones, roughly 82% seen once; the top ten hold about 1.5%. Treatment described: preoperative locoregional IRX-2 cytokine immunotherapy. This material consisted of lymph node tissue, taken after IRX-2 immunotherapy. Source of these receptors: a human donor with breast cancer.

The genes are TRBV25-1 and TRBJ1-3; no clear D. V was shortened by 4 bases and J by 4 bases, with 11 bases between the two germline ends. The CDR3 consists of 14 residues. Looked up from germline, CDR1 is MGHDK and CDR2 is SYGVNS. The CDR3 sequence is CASSAQQTGNTIYF. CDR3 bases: TGTGCCAGCAGTGCCCAACAAACAGGAAACACCATATATTTT.

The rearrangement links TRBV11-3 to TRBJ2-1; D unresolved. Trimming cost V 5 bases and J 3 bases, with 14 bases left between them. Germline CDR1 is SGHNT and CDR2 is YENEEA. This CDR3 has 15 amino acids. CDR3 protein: CASSPLAVHYNEQFF. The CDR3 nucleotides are TGTGCCAGCAGCCCATTGGCAGTTCACTACAATGAGCAGTTCTTC.

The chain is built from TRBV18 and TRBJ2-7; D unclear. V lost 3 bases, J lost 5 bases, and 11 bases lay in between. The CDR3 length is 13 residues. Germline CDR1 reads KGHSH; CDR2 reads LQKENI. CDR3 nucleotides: TGTGCCAGCTCACCGAGTTCGGAGAACGAGCAGTACTTC. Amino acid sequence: CASSPSSENEQYF.

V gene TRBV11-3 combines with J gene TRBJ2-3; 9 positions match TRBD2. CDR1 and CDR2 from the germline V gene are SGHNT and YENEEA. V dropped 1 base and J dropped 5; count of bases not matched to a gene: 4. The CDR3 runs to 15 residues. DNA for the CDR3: TGTGCCAGCAGCTTAGGCGGGGGGGCGGTAGATACGCAGTATTTT. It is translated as CASSLGGGAVDTQYF.

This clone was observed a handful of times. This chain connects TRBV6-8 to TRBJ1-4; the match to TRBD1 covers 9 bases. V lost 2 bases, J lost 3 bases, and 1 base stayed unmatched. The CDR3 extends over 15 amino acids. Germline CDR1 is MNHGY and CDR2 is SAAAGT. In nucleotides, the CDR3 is TGTGCCAGCAGTTACCGACAGGGGGCTAATGAAAAACTGTTTTTT. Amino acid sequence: CASSYRQGANEKLFF.

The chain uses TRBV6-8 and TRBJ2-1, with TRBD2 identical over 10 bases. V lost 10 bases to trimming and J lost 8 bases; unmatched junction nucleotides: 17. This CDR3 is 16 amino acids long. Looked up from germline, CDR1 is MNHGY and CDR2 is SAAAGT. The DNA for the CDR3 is TGTGCCATCAGAGTCCGGCTAGCGGGGGTTTTCGATGAGCAGTTCTTC. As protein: CAIRVRLAGVFDEQFF.

This CDR3 reads CASSLMGGSQPQHF. The CDR3 coding sequence is TGCGCCAGCAGCTTGATGGGTGGAAGTCAGCCCCAGCATTTT. V usage is TRBV5-1 and J usage is TRBJ1-5; D not resolved. Germline V CDR1 and CDR2: SGHRS, YFSETQ. The V end lost 1 base, the J end lost 6 bases, and 11 bases lay between the germline ends. The CDR3 consists of 14 residues.

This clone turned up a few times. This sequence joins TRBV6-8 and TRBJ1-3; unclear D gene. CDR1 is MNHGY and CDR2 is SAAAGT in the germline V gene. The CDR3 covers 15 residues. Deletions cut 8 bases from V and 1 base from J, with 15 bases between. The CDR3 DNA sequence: TGTGCCAGCGAGTGGGCAGTGGATTCTGGAAACACCATATATTTT. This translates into CASEWAVDSGNTIYF.

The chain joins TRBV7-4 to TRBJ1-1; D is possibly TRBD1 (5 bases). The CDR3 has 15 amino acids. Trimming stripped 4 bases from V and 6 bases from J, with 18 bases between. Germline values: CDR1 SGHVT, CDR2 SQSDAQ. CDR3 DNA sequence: TGTGCCAGCAGCTCCCCGCCAGAGGGGACGGCTGAAGCTTTCTTT. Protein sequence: CASSSPPEGTAEAFF.